This TCR beta chain comes out of a study of blood T cell repertoires in COVID-19. Study details: COVID-19 samples, acute and convalescent, were from the United States, Italy and Spain.

Cohorts were determined from participant-reported clinical history. In the 2 weeks before study entry, exposed participants met a COVID-19 case, which was PCR-confirmed or clinician-diagnosed. In the study's own analysis: Amplifying reference gene primers gave estimates of nucleated cell counts. Profiling relied on immunoSEQ multiplex PCR, and the TCRdb table lists in-frame clones only, not all of them. V and J calls and clone size follow that table, whereas D and trimming were derived from the DNA. The repertoire includes 350,000 or so clones, 88% of them detected once, and approximately 0.97% sits in the top ten. Germline CDR1 reads SGHTS; CDR2 reads YDEGEE. The CDR3 contains 16 residues. V shed 5 bases and J 5 bases; nucleotides not matched to a gene: 7.

The receptor comes from a woman in her 30s who had been exposed to COVID-19. The sample was PBMCs or T cells enriched from blood (not recorded which). This chain uses TRBV5-8 with TRBJ2-1, with 13 bases that match TRBD2. The CDR3: CASRPGTSGMDNEQFF. Here the CDR3 DNA reads TGTGCCAGCAGACCGGGGACTAGCGGGATGGACAATGAGCAGTTCTTC.